These 11 T cell receptor beta chains were sequenced from one sample in a study of T-cell memory formation after mild COVID-19. TCRdb recomputed calls from the 5' RACE reads with MiXCR, one row per CDR3 protein. The sample holds under 400,000 distinct CDR3 sequences, around 30% seen once. Input material: PBMCs or a T cell subset sorted from them (not recorded which). The receptors come from an adult woman who had mild COVID-19 (a few samples of this study predate the infection). Cell type and time point are not known.

This clonotype was seen a single time. The chain combines TRBV6-5 with TRBJ1-4; D is undetermined. The CDR3 loop spans 15 amino acids. Germline CDR1 MNHEY, CDR2 SVGAGI. V gave up 6 bases and J gave up 2 bases, with 13 bases separating them. CDR3 sequence (DNA): TGTGCCAGCAGGCCTCGCGAATTGACTAATGAAAAACTGTTTTTT. Its translation is CASRPRELTNEKLFF.

This chain connects TRBV6-1 to TRBJ1-1; maybe TRBD1 (5 bases). Per the germline V gene, CDR1 is MNHNS and CDR2 is SASEGT. The CDR3 extends over 15 amino acids. Trimming shortened V by 2 bases and J by 4 bases, and 14 bases separated the two germline ends. The CDR3 sequence is CASSESPTGGTEAFF. DNA for the CDR3: TGTGCCAGCAGTGAATCCCCGACGGGGGGCACTGAAGCTTTCTTT.

The chain has TRBV24-1 and TRBJ2-1; D gene ambiguous. Germline V gene sequence: CDR1 KGHDR, CDR2 SFDVKD. V gave up 5 bases and J gave up 7 bases, with 8 bases separating them. This CDR3 region has 12 residues. The CDR3, as DNA: TGTGCCACCAGTGCCTATGGGAATGAGCAGTTCTTC. This codes for CATSAYGNEQFF.

V and J are TRBV24-1 and TRBJ2-1; unclear D gene. CDR3 length: 12 amino acids. V lost 9 bases and J lost 10, with 15 bases in between. The germline CDR1 and CDR2 sequences are KGHDR and SFDVKD. The CDR3 region is CATSPEVGEQFF. The CDR3 region has the DNA TGTGCCACCTCCCCCGAGGTAGGGGAGCAGTTCTTC.

V gene TRBV5-5 combines with J gene TRBJ2-2, with D perhaps TRBD2 (6 bases). CDR1 SGHKS and CDR2 YYEKEE come from the germline V gene (reference sequence). The CDR3 sequence is 16 residues long. Trimming took off 0 bases at V and 1 base at J, with 10 bases between the two ends. The DNA of the CDR3 is TGTGCCAGCAGCTTGGCCTGGCGGGGGAACACCGGGGAGCTGTTTTTT. Its protein is CASSLAWRGNTGELFF.

The V and J genes are TRBV20-1 and TRBJ2-7; D remains ambiguous. Trimming shortened V by 3 bases and J by 1 base, and 7 bases separated the two germline ends. The CDR3 covers 12 residues. Per germline, CDR1 DFQATT and CDR2 SNEGSKA (reference sequence). The CDR3 coding sequence is TGCAGTGCTAGGGGGTTTTCCTACGAGCAGTACTTC. It yields the protein CSARGFSYEQYF.

The V gene is TRBV7-8, the J gene TRBJ2-7, with TRBD2 identical over 8 bases. V gave up 6 bases and J gave up 0 bases; unmatched junction bases: 4. This CDR3 contains 14 residues. Germline assignment: CDR1 SGHVS and CDR2 FQNEAQ. The CDR3 reads CASRAGAVSYEQYF. The CDR3 nucleotides are TGTGCCAGCAGAGCGGGAGCGGTCTCCTACGAGCAGTACTTC.

V is TRBV11-2 and J is TRBJ2-6; 8 bases align to TRBD1. The CDR3 sequence is 18 residues long. The germline CDR1 and CDR2 sequences are SGHAT and FQNNGV. J lost 0 bases, V lost 4 bases, and 8 bases had no gene match. The CDR3, as DNA: TGTGCCAGCAGCTCCGGACAGGGCGAATTCTCTGGGGCCAACGTCCTGACTTTC. This translates into CASSSGQGEFSGANVLTF.

This clonotype was observed a handful of times. V is TRBV21-1 and J is TRBJ2-5; no DNA check was done on the table's D call, TRBD1. TRBV21-1 is annotated as a pseudogene. CDR3 length: 14 residues. CDR3 region: CASSNVPTEETQYF. The CDR3 nucleotides are TGTGCCAGCAGCAACGTCCCGACGGAAGAGACCCAGTACTTC.

In this sample, this clonotype turned up a few times. The chain recombines TRBV7-3 with TRBJ2-3, with no clear D. CDR1 and CDR2 from the germline V gene are SGHTA and FQGTGA. The length of the CDR3 is 15 residues. Between the trimmed V and J ends, which lost 5 bases and 0 bases, there was a span of 12 bases. This chain's CDR3 is CASSPYGISTDTQYF. The CDR3 coding sequence is TGTGCCAGCAGCCCTTATGGCATTAGCACAGATACGCAGTATTTT.

This rearrangement joins TRBV4-2 to TRBJ2-2; D is ambiguous. The CDR3 has 16 residues. Trimming took off 1 base at V and 5 bases at J, with 14 bases between the two ends. Looked up from germline, CDR1 is LGHNA and CDR2 is YNFKEQ. The CDR3 spells CASSQGTRRETGELFF. The CDR3 DNA is TGTGCCAGCAGCCAAGGGACGCGCAGAGAAACCGGGGAGCTGTTTTTT.